A selection of T cell receptor beta chains follows, all from one sample in a study of T cell clones after liver transplantation. Using immunoSEQ multiplex PCR, the repertoire was profiled, and TCRdb retains in-frame clones only, with some absent. The sample records 50,000 to 70,000 clones, around two thirds being singletons. Material: CD4+ T cells from blood, obtained at the roughly 15-month timepoint. The receptors here all came from a human patient who received a liver transplant. The T cells may come from the graft donor. Each CDR3 is given with its conserved first and last residue. Each record gives: V gene, clone size, J gene, CDR3 length, D gene, CDR3 protein, CDR3 DNA. A D gene is named only where the DNA matches it firmly. Clone size appears in some rows only: once, few, many, or a class for an expanded clone.

>TRBV10-3|-|TRBJ1-2|15|-
CAISDWTATNYGYTF
TGTGCCATCAGTGACTGGACAGCAACTAACTATGGCTACACCTTC
>TRBV18|-|TRBJ2-1|15|-
CASSPLSSSYNEQFF
TGTGCCAGCTCACCGTTGTCCAGCTCCTACAATGAGCAGTTCTTC
>TRBV5-4|-|TRBJ1-2|14|-
CASSLHRPNYGYTF
TGTGCCAGCAGCTTGCACCGACCTAACTATGGCTACACCTTC
>TRBV5-1|-|TRBJ2-5|14|-
CASSLQGTQETQYF
TGCGCCAGCAGCTTGCAGGGGACTCAAGAGACCCAGTACTTC
>TRBV6-1|-|TRBJ2-5|10|-
CASNTETQYF
TGTGCCAGCAATACAGAGACCCAGTACTTC
>TRBV19|-|TRBJ1-4|15|-
CASRERGTANEKLFF
TGTGCCAGTAGGGAGAGGGGCACAGCTAATGAAAAACTGTTTTTT
>TRBV6-1|-|TRBJ1-2|15|-
CASNPDFREDYGYTF
TGTGCCAGCAATCCTGACTTCAGGGAGGACTATGGCTACACCTTC
>TRBV7-9|-|TRBJ1-2|14|-
CASSLSGLDYGYTF
TGTGCCAGCAGCTTAAGCGGATTAGACTATGGCTACACCTTC
>TRBV6-5|-|TRBJ2-7|14|-
CASSVTVGSYEQYF
TGTGCCAGCAGTGTGACAGTGGGCTCCTACGAGCAGTACTTC
>TRBV6-5|-|TRBJ2-7|16|TRBD2
CASSSPGLAGSPKQYF
TGTGCCAGCAGTTCCCCGGGACTAGCGGGGTCTCCTAAGCAGTACTTC
>TRBV6-5|-|TRBJ1-6|14|-
CASTKGGVWSPLHF
TGTGCCAGCACTAAGGGGGGGGTATGGTCACCCCTCCACTTT
>TRBV6-1|-|TRBJ1-1|14|-
CASRQSGMNTEAFF
TGTGCCAGCAGACAATCCGGGATGAACACTGAAGCTTTCTTT
>TRBV18|-|TRBJ2-5|13|-
CASSTTFQETQYF
TGTGCCAGCTCAACGACATTTCAAGAGACCCAGTACTTC
>TRBV9|-|TRBJ2-1|15|TRBD1
CASSVAGGATNEQFF
TGTGCCAGCAGCGTAGCAGGGGGCGCGACCAATGAGCAGTTCTTC
>TRBV29-1|-|TRBJ2-6|13|-
CSVPSSGANVLTF
TGCAGCGTTCCTAGCTCTGGGGCCAACGTCCTGACTTTC
>TRBV11-3|-|TRBJ2-2|16|TRBD2
CASSPRGRADTGELFF
TGTGCCAGCAGTCCTCGGGGGAGGGCCGACACCGGGGAGCTGTTTTTT
>TRBV28|-|TRBJ2-3|15|TRBD2
CALQPSGRVRDTQYF
TGTGCCCTGCAACCCAGCGGGAGGGTTAGAGATACGCAGTATTTT
>TRBV5-1|once|TRBJ2-2|15|-
CASSFTGPNTGELFF
TGCGCCAGCAGCTTTACAGGGCCGAACACCGGGGAGCTGTTTTTT
>TRBV5-6|-|TRBJ2-1|13|-
CASSLYQSGEQFF
TGTGCCAGCAGCTTGTACCAGTCCGGTGAGCAGTTCTTC
>TRBV5-8|-|TRBJ2-5|14|-
CASTPRVALKTQYF
TGTGCCAGCACCCCCCGGGTGGCGTTGAAGACCCAGTACTTC